A single sample gave rise to the 23 T cell receptor beta chains below, sequenced in a study of shared clonotypes between healthy human individuals. The repertoire was sequenced with immunoSEQ multiplex PCR; TCRdb's copy has only in-frame clones and lacks some. In the table there are some 630,000 clones, about 95% of which are singletons. In the naive CD8 group, cells lacked CD45RO and were positively selected for CCR7, so terminally differentiated effector memory CD45RA+ cells were left out. Sequenced input: naive CD8+ T cells sorted from blood. These receptors originate from a woman between 25 and 40 years old in good health.

The chain recombines TRBV28 with TRBJ2-3, with a tentative D call TRBD1 (6 bases). Trimming removed 5 bases at V and 0 bases at J, with 15 bases between. The CDR3 loop spans 16 amino acids. The germline V gene encodes CDR1 MDHEN and CDR2 SYDVKM. This CDR3 reads CASSPLRTDSTDTQYF. DNA of the CDR3: TGTGCCAGCAGTCCCCTTCGGACAGATAGCACAGATACGCAGTATTTT.

V and J are TRBV14 and TRBJ1-5, with 10 bases aligning to TRBD1. CDR1 is SGHDN, CDR2 FVKESK, per germline. The CDR3 runs to 17 residues. Trimming took 0 bases from V and 4 from J; bases not matched to a gene: 6. This CDR3 is CASSQDQGGQGNQPQHF. CDR3 nucleotide sequence: TGTGCCAGCAGCCAAGATCAGGGGGGACAGGGGAATCAGCCCCAGCATTTT.

This clone came up once. The chain employs TRBV28 and TRBJ2-1; TRBD2 matches at 13 bases. Germline CDR1 and CDR2: MDHEN and SYDVKM. The V segment lost 4 bases and the J segment 9 bases; nucleotides outside the gene matches: 6. The length of the CDR3 is 15 residues. The CDR3 DNA follows: TGTGCCAGCAGTTCCGGGACTAGCGGGATAAGTGAGCAGTTCTTC. This sequence encodes CASSSGTSGISEQFF.

Points on this clone: This sample includes further DNA sequences coding for the same CDR3. V and J are TRBV4-1 and TRBJ2-1, with 11 bases fitting TRBD2. The CDR3 length is 15 residues. The trim removed 3 bases at V and 8 bases at J, leaving 6 bases unmatched. CDR1 is MGHRA, CDR2 YSYEKL, per germline. The CDR3 nucleotides are TGCGCCAGCAGCCACCGAACTAGCGGGAGCTATGAGCAGTTCTTC. This codes for CASSHRTSGSYEQFF.

J is TRBJ1-1 and V is TRBV29-1; no clear D gene. The germline gives CDR1 SQVTM, CDR2 ANQGSEA. The ends were cut back, 3 bases at V and 2 bases at J, with 10 bases in the middle. The CDR3 extends over 13 amino acids. CDR3 residues: CSVDAGVNTEAFF. The CDR3 nucleotides read TGCAGCGTTGATGCAGGCGTTAACACTGAAGCTTTCTTT.

This sequence joins TRBV4-1 and TRBJ1-2; the match to TRBD1 covers 7 bases. The CDR3 covers 15 residues. Germline V gene data show CDR1 as MGHRA and CDR2 as YSYEKL. Trimming cost V 3 bases and J 13 bases; bases outside gene matches: 17. CDR3 DNA sequence: TGCGCCAGCAGCCAGTCCTTTAGGGGGCAGAGTCTTGCCACCTTC. Its protein product is CASSQSFRGQSLATF.

This clone was detected once. V and J are TRBV5-5 and TRBJ2-7; perhaps TRBD2 as D (6 bases). CDR3 length: 14 amino acids. Looked up from germline, CDR1 is SGHKS and CDR2 is YYEKEE (reference sequence). V shed 3 bases and J shed 0 bases, with 10 bases lying between them. CDR3 protein: CASSWGLGSYEQYF. CDR3 DNA: TGTGCCAGCAGCTGGGGACTGGGCTCCTACGAGCAGTACTTC. Looking up the rest from reference TRBV5-5 and TRBJ2-7 gives the full variable domain: DAGVTQSPTHLIKTRGQQVTLRCSPISGHKSVSWYQQVLGQGPQFIFQYYEKEERGRGNFPDRFSARQFPNYSSELNVNALLLGDSALYLCASSWGLGSYEQYFGPGTRLTVT.

This clone showed up just once. Other nucleotide sequences in the sample specify the same CDR3. The chain employs TRBV9 and TRBJ2-5; the D gene is possibly TRBD2 (6 bases). V lost 0 bases and J lost 2, with 11 bases in between. The CDR3 runs 15 residues. CDR1 and CDR2 (germline): SGDLS, YYNGEE. The DNA of the CDR3 is TGTGCCAGCAGCGTAGGGGGAGGTCGTCAAGAGACCCAGTACTTC. Its translation: CASSVGGGRQETQYF.

This sequence joins TRBV28 and TRBJ1-1; 8 positions match TRBD1. The CDR3 is made up of 13 amino acids. The J segment lost 5 bases and the V segment lost 6 bases, leaving 5 bases of the junction unmatched. The germline V gene has CDR1 MDHEN and CDR2 SYDVKM. CDR3: CASSPTGGTEAFF. CDR3 in DNA: TGTGCCAGCAGCCCAACAGGGGGTACTGAAGCTTTCTTT. Based on the CDR3 plus reference TRBV28 and TRBJ1-1, the full variable domain is DVKVTQSSRYLVKRTGEKVFLECVQDMDHENMFWYRQDPGLGLRLIYFSYDVKMKEKGDIPEGYSVSREKKERFSLILESASTNQTSMYLCASSPTGGTEAFFGQGTRLTVV.

The V and J genes are TRBV10-3 and TRBJ1-4, with D unclear. Germline V lookup: CDR1 ENHRY, CDR2 SYGVKD. CDR3 length equals 15 residues. V dropped 2 bases and J dropped 8 bases, with 15 bases sitting between them. CDR3 protein: CAISEEDRIGEKLFF. CDR3 in DNA: TGTGCCATCAGTGAGGAGGACCGGATAGGAGAAAAACTGTTTTTT.

This clone was recorded only once. The rearrangement links TRBV28 to TRBJ1-5; D is unclear. V lost 9 bases to trimming and J lost 2 bases, with 8 bases between them. Germline V gene data show CDR1 as MDHEN and CDR2 as SYDVKM. This CDR3 contains 12 residues. The CDR3 sequence is CASSGGNQPQHF. CDR3 coding DNA: TGTGCCAGTAGCGGGGGCAATCAGCCCCAGCATTTT.

The chain recombines TRBV11-2 with TRBJ2-7; TRBD1 matches at 9 bases. Germline lookup yields CDR1 SGHAT and CDR2 FQNNGV. CDR3 length equals 15 residues. Trimming at V came to 5 bases and at J to 3 bases, leaving 8 bases not matched to a gene. The CDR3 DNA sequence: TGTGCCAGCAGCCAGGGACAGGGATGGAGCTACGAGCAGTACTTC. This gives the protein CASSQGQGWSYEQYF. The variable domain in full, completed from reference TRBV11-2 and TRBJ2-7, reads EAGVAQSPRYKIIEKRQSVAFWCNPISGHATLYWYQQILGQGPKLLIQFQNNGVVDDSQLPKDRFSAERLKGVDSTLKIQPAKLEDSAVYLCASSQGQGWSYEQYFGPGTRLTVT.

This rearrangement joins TRBV5-6 to TRBJ1-1; D is unresolved. The germline V and J ends were trimmed by 0 bases and 11 bases, with 11 bases remaining between them. The germline CDR1 and CDR2 sequences are SGHDT and YYEEEE. The CDR3 covers 12 residues. The CDR3 region is CASSLGSMAAFF. In DNA, the CDR3 is TGTGCCAGCAGCTTGGGGTCTATGGCCGCTTTCTTT.

The chain uses TRBV28 and TRBJ1-5; no reliable D call. Between the trimmed V and J ends, which lost 6 bases and 1 base, there was a span of 13 bases. The CDR3 runs 15 residues. In germline, CDR1 is MDHEN, CDR2 SYDVKM. Here the CDR3 reads CASSRTEISNQPQHF. CDR3 bases: TGTGCCAGCAGCCGTACAGAGATCAGCAATCAGCCCCAGCATTTT.

The chain joins TRBV5-1 to TRBJ2-7; D is perhaps TRBD1 (6 bases). The CDR3 loop spans 19 amino acids. Trimming left V 0 bases short and J 2 bases short, with 24 bases between. In germline, CDR1 is SGHRS, CDR2 YFSETQ. CDR3 amino acids: CASSLVEGVTGTQAYEQYF. As DNA, the CDR3 is TGCGCCAGCAGCTTGGTAGAGGGGGTAACCGGGACCCAGGCCTACGAGCAGTACTTC.

Only one count was recorded for this clone. This chain links TRBV9 with TRBJ2-1, with 7 nucleotides matching TRBD2. Germline V CDR1 and CDR2: SGDLS, YYNGEE. Unmatched junction bases numbered 13, after V lost 1 base and J lost 0 bases. CDR3 length equals 19 residues. The CDR3 sequence: CASSVLGQGGSNSYNEQFF. CDR3 in DNA: TGTGCCAGCAGCGTATTAGGGCAGGGCGGGAGTAACTCCTACAATGAGCAGTTCTTC.

The chain is built from TRBV2 and TRBJ2-1; the match to TRBD2 covers 7 bases. This CDR3 contains 16 residues. Germline values: CDR1 SNHLY, CDR2 FYNNEI. Germline trimming cut 11 bases from V and 0 bases from J; bases unmatched to any gene: 13. This CDR3 reads CAYSGTITVSYNEQFF. DNA for the CDR3: TGTGCCTATTCGGGGACTATCACAGTCTCCTACAATGAGCAGTTCTTC.

This sequence joins TRBV5-4 and TRBJ2-3; D is ambiguous. The CDR3 spans 14 residues. CDR1 and CDR2 from the germline V gene are SGHNT and YYREEE (reference sequence). V was pared by 4 bases and J by 1 base, with 10 bases between. In DNA, the CDR3 is TGTGCCAGCAGCGGCGTCAGCGGCACAGATACGCAGTATTTT. Encoded protein: CASSGVSGTDTQYF.

The chain employs TRBV6-5 and TRBJ1-1, with D perhaps TRBD1 (5 bases). Per germline, CDR1 MNHEY and CDR2 SVGAGI. Trimming cost V 3 bases and J 5 bases, with 16 bases left between them. This CDR3 is 15 amino acids long. The CDR3 sequence: CASSYGNTGGTEAFF. DNA of the CDR3: TGTGCCAGCAGTTATGGGAATACGGGGGGGACTGAAGCTTTCTTT.

The chain recombines TRBV20-1 with TRBJ2-1; 8 bases line up with TRBD2. Germline V gene lookup returns CDR1 DFQATT and CDR2 SNEGSKA (reference sequence). The CDR3 sequence is 11 residues long. Trimming took 5 bases from V and 15 from J; bases not matched to a gene: 9. This CDR3 is CSAEREKIPFF. DNA of the CDR3: TGCAGTGCTGAGCGGGAGAAGATTCCGTTCTTC.

V usage is TRBV12-5 and J usage is TRBJ2-3; D call uncertain. In germline, CDR1 is LGHNT, CDR2 FRNRAP. V dropped 5 bases and J dropped 4 bases, with 10 bases sitting between them. The CDR3 covers 13 residues. The CDR3 region has the DNA TGTGCTAGTGGTCCCTCGACTCCAGATACGCAGTATTTT. This sequence encodes CASGPSTPDTQYF.

This chain connects TRBV10-1 to TRBJ1-1; the D gene is possibly TRBD1 (5 bases). This CDR3 has 14 residues. The V and J ends lost 0 bases and 3 bases respectively, with 8 bases between them. From germline, CDR1 is WNHNN and CDR2 SYGVQD (reference sequence). CDR3 nucleotides: TGCGCCAGCAGTGAGTCGCCGGGGGACACTGAAGCTTTCTTT. It yields the protein CASSESPGDTEAFF.

This clone was counted only a few times. The chain is built from TRBV13 and TRBJ1-1; 7 bases are a match to TRBD1. V shed 5 bases, J shed 10 bases, and the junction held 13 bases outside the gene matches. The germline V gene has CDR1 PRHDT and CDR2 FYEKMQ (reference sequence). CDR3 size: 14 residues. CDR3 coding DNA: TGTGCCAGCAGCACCAGGGGGAGTACCCGAGGAGCTTTCTTT. The encoded protein is CASSTRGSTRGAFF.